This T cell receptor (beta chain) was recovered during a study of cytomegalovirus exposure and HLA in healthy donors. Vbeta (60) and Jbeta (13) primers were used in the PCR. TCRdb's copy holds only in-frame clones and misses some; the assay was immunoSEQ multiplex PCR. Counted here are about 140,000 clones, roughly 90% occurring once; the ten biggest clones make up around 0.51%. This clonotype was obtained from a woman in her 40s in good health and CMV-seronegative. Sequencing input: PBMCs.

The CDR3 loop is CASRDDRRNQPQHF. The CDR3 coding sequence is TGTGCCAGCAGGGATGACAGGAGGAATCAGCCCCAGCATTTT. The rearrangement joins TRBV5-5 to TRBJ1-5, with D perhaps matching TRBD1 (6 bases). The V end lost 5 bases, the J end lost 4 bases, and 13 bases lay between the germline ends. The CDR3 consists of 14 residues. CDR1 is SGHKS and CDR2 is YYEKEE in the germline V gene (reference sequence).